This T cell receptor beta chain was obtained from a study of T cell responses to AZD1222 COVID-19 vaccine. Study-level results: White British ancestry dominated among donors, who included more females, and clonal diversity was possibly underestimated. An increase in Spike-specific TCR breadth and depth was observed after two AZD1222 doses. Seropositivity was recorded at baseline in only a handful of AZD1222 recipients.

It was second doses at about 4 or about 12 weeks that were pooled. The CDR3 runs to 14 residues. CDR1 is SGHRS, CDR2 YFSETQ, per germline. Trimming cost V 0 bases and J 0 bases, with 5 bases left between them. TCRdb's table, derived via immunoSEQ multiplex PCR, lists solely in-frame clones and lacks some. The sample includes about 140,000 clones, 80% to 95% of them seen just once. Details on this clone: What it recognizes is unknown.

Sequencing used peripheral blood, obtained 28 days after the second AZD1222 dose. This TCR was recovered from an adult who received the AZD1222 COVID-19 vaccine. J is TRBJ2-3 and V is TRBV5-1, with no clear D. The CDR3 bases are TGCGCCAGCAGCTTGGTTCCTAGCACAGATACGCAGTATTTT. Amino acids: CASSLVPSTDTQYF.